Below, 28 T cell receptor beta chains from the same sample are listed, as sequenced in a study of OX40 agonist ivuxolimab in advanced cancers. Measured with immunoSEQ multiplex PCR; TCRdb has only the in-frame clones, and not every one. The table shows more than 70,000 clones, with 89% occurring only once. The sequencing used CD4+ or CD8+ T cells sorted from blood, collected in a trial of the OX40 agonist ivuxolimab. The receptor set was obtained from an adult with an advanced solid tumor such as melanoma, head and neck, liver or kidney cancer.

The rearrangement joins TRBV9 to TRBJ1-4, with 7 bases aligning to TRBD1. V lost 3 bases to trimming and J lost 8 bases; unmatched junction nucleotides: 7. Germline V gives CDR1 SGDLS, CDR2 YYNGEE. CDR3 length equals 14 residues. CDR3 nucleotides: TGTGCCAGCAGCGACCGGGACAGCCCAGAAAAACTGTTTTTT. Protein sequence: CASSDRDSPEKLFF.

The gene calls are TRBV7-5 and TRBJ2-7; the D call of TRBD1 is as the table states it, not checked on the DNA. TRBV7-5 is marked as a pseudogene. The CDR3 runs 17 residues. The CDR3 DNA sequence: TGTGTCAGAAGCACACCTTACCGGGACAGGGACTGCTACGAGCAGTACTTC. Translation gives CVRSTPYRDRDCYEQYF.

The rearrangement joins TRBV5-4 to TRBJ2-1, with 9 bases fitting TRBD2. Trimming cost V 1 base and J 4 bases; bases outside gene matches: 3. There are 15 residues in the CDR3. Germline CDR1 SGHNT, CDR2 YYREEE (reference sequence). This CDR3 reads CASSLRLAAYNEQFF. CDR3 coding DNA: TGTGCCAGCAGCTTGAGACTAGCGGCTTACAATGAGCAGTTCTTC.

This chain joins TRBV5-1 and TRBJ2-7; a possible D gene is TRBD1 (6 bases). The CDR3 loop spans 14 amino acids. Germline V gene lookup returns CDR1 SGHRS and CDR2 YFSETQ. Trimming cost V 0 bases and J 3 bases, with 10 bases left between them. This chain's CDR3 is CASSLVQGRYEQYF. In nucleotides, the CDR3 is TGCGCCAGCAGCTTGGTACAGGGACGCTACGAGCAGTACTTC.

This sequence joins TRBV27 and TRBJ2-5; 7 bases match TRBD1. This CDR3 is 14 amino acids long. The J segment lost 7 bases and the V segment lost 3 bases, leaving 8 bases of the junction unmatched. Germline loops: CDR1 MNHEY, CDR2 SMNVEV (reference sequence). This CDR3 is CASSFRQGLGTQYF. The DNA for the CDR3 is TGTGCCAGCAGTTTCCGACAGGGTCTGGGGACCCAGTACTTC.

The chain carries TRBV5-1 and TRBJ2-1; 9 bases agree with TRBD2. J gave up 6 bases and V 0 bases, and 4 bases lay outside the gene matches. The CDR3 totals 15 residues. Looked up from germline, CDR1 is SGHRS and CDR2 is YFSETQ. Here the CDR3 reads CASSLGWRGGNEQFF. The CDR3 nucleotides read TGCGCCAGCAGCTTGGGCTGGCGGGGGGGCAATGAGCAGTTCTTC.

The CDR3 loop is CATSRDLGYEQYF. The CDR3 DNA reads as TGTGCCACCAGCAGAGATCTTGGGTACGAGCAGTACTTC. The chain joins TRBV15 to TRBJ2-7; D gene ambiguous. With 0 bases removed from V and 4 bases from J, the gap between germline ends came to 7 bases. This CDR3 is 13 amino acids long. The germline CDR1 and CDR2 sequences are LNHNV and YYDKDF (reference sequence).

The chain has TRBV5-6 and TRBJ2-5, with D maybe TRBD2 (6 bases). V was shortened by 5 bases and J by 7 bases, with 15 bases between the two germline ends. This CDR3 spans 13 amino acids. CDR1 is SGHDT, CDR2 YYEEEE, per germline. CDR3 nucleotide sequence: TGTGCCAGCAGTGGGACCCGGCGGGGGACCCAGTACTTC. This codes for CASSGTRRGTQYF.

The chain combines TRBV7-2 with TRBJ2-2, with 7 positions matching TRBD1. The CDR3 has 15 residues. Germline CDR1 SGHTA, CDR2 FQGNSA. Unmatched junction bases numbered 10, after V lost 5 bases and J lost 7 bases. The chain's CDR3 is CASSPQAGGYGELFF. DNA for the CDR3: TGTGCCAGCAGCCCCCAGGCAGGGGGATACGGGGAGCTGTTTTTT. The variable domain in full, completed from reference TRBV7-2 and TRBJ2-2, reads GAGVSQSPSNKVTEKGKDVELRCDPISGHTALYWYRQSLGQGLEFLIYFQGNSAPDKSGLPSDRFSAERTGGSVSTLTIQRTQQEDSAVYLCASSPQAGGYGELFFGEGSRLTVL.

The genes are TRBV28 and TRBJ2-1; D gene unclear. Germline CDR1 MDHEN, CDR2 SYDVKM. V lost 6 bases and J lost 8, with 8 bases in between. This CDR3 spans 11 amino acids. Written as DNA, the CDR3 is TGTGCCAGCAGCCTCCTCCATGAGCAGTTCTTC. It yields the protein CASSLLHEQFF.

The chain combines TRBV28 with TRBJ1-2; 9 bases match TRBD1. Looked up from germline, CDR1 is MDHEN and CDR2 is SYDVKM. After removal of 3 bases from V and 14 bases from J, the junction contained 10 bases not matched to a gene. CDR3 length: 13 residues. Here the CDR3 DNA reads TGTGCCAGCAGTTTCGGACAGGGGCCCTATTTTACCTTC. It translates to CASSFGQGPYFTF.

This clone was detected only once. The chain combines TRBV7-9 with TRBJ1-3; D might be TRBD1 (6 bases). Germline values: CDR1 SEHNR, CDR2 FQNEAQ (reference sequence). Trimming removed 9 bases at V and 4 bases at J, with 13 bases between. This CDR3 is built from 13 residues. The CDR3 spells CASAGGRGNTIYF. CDR3 nucleotide sequence: TGTGCCAGTGCGGGGGGCAGAGGAAACACCATATATTTT.

V and J are TRBV7-9 and TRBJ1-3; no firm D call. The V gene's germline CDR1 is SEHNR and CDR2 FQNEAQ (reference sequence). The CDR3 sequence is 13 residues long. The V gene lost 0 bases and the J gene lost 4 bases, with 4 bases spanning the gap. The CDR3 reads CASSLARGNTIYF. In DNA form, the CDR3 reads TGTGCCAGCAGCTTAGCGCGGGGAAACACCATATATTTT.

The rearrangement links TRBV5-1 to TRBJ2-7; either TRBD1 or TRBD2 may fit D (5 bases each). Germline V gene data show CDR1 as SGHRS and CDR2 as YFSETQ. CDR3 length: 18 residues. V was clipped by 2 bases and J by 5 bases, with 26 bases between them. CDR3 DNA sequence: TGCGCCAGCAGCTTATGGCCTCGTGAGACAGCGGATGGTCACGAGCAGTACTTC. Its protein is CASSLWPRETADGHEQYF. Using reference TRBV5-1 and TRBJ2-7 for the parts outside the CDR3, the full variable domain is KAGVTQTPRYLIKTRGQQVTLSCSPISGHRSVSWYQQTPGQGLQFLFEYFSETQRNKGNFPGRFSGRQFSNSRSEMNVSTLELGDSALYLCASSLWPRETADGHEQYFGPGTRLTVT.

The V gene is TRBV25-1, the J gene TRBJ2-5; D might be TRBD1 (5 bases). The CDR3 extends over 16 amino acids. CDR1 and CDR2 (germline): MGHDK, SYGVNS. The V end lost 3 bases, the J end lost 4 bases, and 18 bases lay between the germline ends. DNA of the CDR3: TGTGCCAGCAGTGAGGGTGGTGGCAGGGCAGGAGAGACCCAGTACTTC. Its protein is CASSEGGGRAGETQYF.

The chain is built from TRBV6-4 and TRBJ2-1; 10 nucleotides align to TRBD1. Per germline, CDR1 MRHNA and CDR2 SNTAGT. This CDR3 has 14 residues. V lost 6 bases, J lost 9 bases, and 8 bases stayed unmatched. CDR3 coding DNA: TGTGCCAGCAGCCGACAGGGGGCTACGGGTGAGCAGTTCTTC. Translated, it gives CASSRQGATGEQFF.

The genes are TRBV5-1 and TRBJ1-1; 8 bases fit TRBD1. Germline trimming cut 4 bases from V and 7 bases from J; bases unmatched to any gene: 3. CDR3 size: 12 residues. Germline CDR1 SGHRS, CDR2 YFSETQ. The CDR3 spells CASSPGTGEAFF. As DNA, the CDR3 is TGCGCCAGCAGCCCCGGGACAGGTGAAGCTTTCTTT.

Concerning this clone: The junction shows a germline mismatch at one end, possibly a read error. V is TRBV6-1 and J is TRBJ2-7; TRBD1 aligns across 8 bases. Per germline, CDR1 MNHNS and CDR2 SASEGT. The CDR3 sequence is 18 residues long. CDR3 in amino acids: CAISEGGLRTGSSYEQYF. Written as DNA, the CDR3 is TGTGCCATCAGTGAGGGGGGCCTTAGGACAGGGTCCTCCTACGAGCAGTACTTC.

This clone was counted a single time. The chain is built from TRBV27 and TRBJ1-1; 9 bases are shared with TRBD1. The CDR3 extends over 15 amino acids. CDR1 and CDR2 from the germline V gene are MNHEY and SMNVEV (reference sequence). The J segment lost 0 bases and the V segment lost 7 bases, leaving 6 bases of the junction unmatched. This CDR3 is CASKETGGLNTEAFF. CDR3 DNA: TGTGCCAGCAAGGAAACAGGGGGCTTGAACACTGAAGCTTTCTTT.

This chain connects TRBV6-5 to TRBJ1-1, with D maybe TRBD1 (5 bases). CDR1 is MNHEY and CDR2 is SVGAGI in the germline V gene. Trimming left V 6 bases short and J 4 bases short, with 12 bases between. This CDR3 contains 13 residues. In nucleotides, the CDR3 is TGTGCCAGCAGCCTCCCAGGGACCACTGAAGCTTTCTTT. Protein product: CASSLPGTTEAFF.

A note on this clone: With a much larger clone just one base away, this may be a read error. The chain is built from TRBV7-6 and TRBJ1-4; weak D call: TRBD1 (5 bases). This CDR3 comprises 13 residues. The V gene lost 5 bases and the J gene lost 8 bases, with 12 bases spanning the gap. Germline CDR1 reads SGHVS; CDR2 reads FNYEAQ. The CDR3 coding sequence is TGTGCCAGCAGCCAGGGTCTGGGGGAAAAACTGTTTTTT. This sequence encodes CASSQGLGEKLFF.

The chain carries TRBV28 and TRBJ2-7; 10 bases agree with TRBD1. CDR3 size: 17 residues. V shed 4 bases and J 3 bases; nucleotides not matched to a gene: 12. Germline V lookup: CDR1 MDHEN, CDR2 SYDVKM. CDR3 in amino acids: CASSSQKTGTGDYEQYF. The CDR3 region has the DNA TGTGCCAGCAGTTCCCAAAAGACCGGGACAGGGGACTACGAGCAGTACTTC.

The chain couples TRBV7-2 to TRBJ2-1; tentatively, D is TRBD1 (6 bases). V lost 6 bases and J 5 bases, leaving 17 bases between the germline ends. The CDR3 runs to 15 residues. The V gene's germline CDR1 is SGHTA and CDR2 FQGNSA. The CDR3 DNA reads as TGTGCCAGCAGGTGGCCGGGACACCCCGACAATGAGCAGTTCTTC. It is translated as CASRWPGHPDNEQFF.

The genes are TRBV21-1 and TRBJ2-3; the D call in the table, TRBD2, was not verified against the DNA. TRBV21-1 is classified as a pseudogene. The CDR3 is made up of 13 amino acids. Here the CDR3 reads CASPTGCTDTQYF. CDR3 DNA: TGTGCCTCCCCGACGGGTTGCACAGATACGCAGTATTTT.

The CDR3 DNA reads as TGCGCCAGCAATCCAGGGGGCGCGGGAGAGACCCAGTACTTC. Protein sequence: CASNPGGAGETQYF. This chain uses TRBV5-1 with TRBJ2-5, with 8 nucleotides matching TRBD1. This CDR3 has 14 residues. Trimming at V came to 6 bases and at J to 4 bases, leaving 8 bases not matched to a gene. In germline, CDR1 is SGHRS, CDR2 YFSETQ.

The rearrangement links TRBV5-1 to TRBJ2-1, with D maybe TRBD1 (6 bases). The V end lost 1 base, the J end lost 5 bases, and 7 bases lay between the germline ends. This CDR3 region has 13 residues. Germline values: CDR1 SGHRS, CDR2 YFSETQ. CDR3 region: CASSLTGNNEQFF. The DNA for the CDR3 is TGCGCCAGCAGCTTGACAGGGAACAATGAGCAGTTCTTC.

The chain recombines TRBV19 with TRBJ2-7; a possible D gene is TRBD1 (6 bases). The CDR3 has 16 residues. Trimming stripped 5 bases from V and 0 bases from J, with 17 bases between. From germline, CDR1 is LNHDA and CDR2 SQIVND (reference sequence). The CDR3 region has the DNA TGTGCCAGTAGTCCCCCAGGGGCGCGGCCCTCCTACGAGCAGTACTTC. Encoded protein: CASSPPGARPSYEQYF.

The chain is built from TRBV9 and TRBJ1-5, with D possibly matching TRBD1 (5 bases). Germline CDR1 SGDLS, CDR2 YYNGEE. V lost 0 bases, J lost 6 bases, and 10 bases lay in between. The CDR3 totals 14 residues. CDR3 loop: CASSVGGMGQPQHF. The CDR3, as DNA: TGTGCCAGCAGCGTAGGGGGGATGGGTCAGCCCCAGCATTTT.